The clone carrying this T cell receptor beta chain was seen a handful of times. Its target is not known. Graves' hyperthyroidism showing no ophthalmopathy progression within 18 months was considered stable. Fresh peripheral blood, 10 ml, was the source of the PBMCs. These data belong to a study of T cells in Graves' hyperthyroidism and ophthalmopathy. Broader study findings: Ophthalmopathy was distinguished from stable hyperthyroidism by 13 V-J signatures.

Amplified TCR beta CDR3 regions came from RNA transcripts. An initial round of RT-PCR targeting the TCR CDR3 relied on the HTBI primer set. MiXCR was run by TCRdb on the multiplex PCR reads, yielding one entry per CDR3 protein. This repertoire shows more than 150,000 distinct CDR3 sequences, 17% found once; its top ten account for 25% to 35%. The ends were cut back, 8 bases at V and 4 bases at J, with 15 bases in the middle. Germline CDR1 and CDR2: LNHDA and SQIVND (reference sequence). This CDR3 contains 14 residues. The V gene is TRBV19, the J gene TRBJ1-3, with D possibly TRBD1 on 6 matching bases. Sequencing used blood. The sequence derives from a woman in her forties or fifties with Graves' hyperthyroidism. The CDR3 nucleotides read TGTGCCAGTGGAAAACAGGGATTGGGAAACACCATATATTTT. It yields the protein CASGKQGLGNTIYF.